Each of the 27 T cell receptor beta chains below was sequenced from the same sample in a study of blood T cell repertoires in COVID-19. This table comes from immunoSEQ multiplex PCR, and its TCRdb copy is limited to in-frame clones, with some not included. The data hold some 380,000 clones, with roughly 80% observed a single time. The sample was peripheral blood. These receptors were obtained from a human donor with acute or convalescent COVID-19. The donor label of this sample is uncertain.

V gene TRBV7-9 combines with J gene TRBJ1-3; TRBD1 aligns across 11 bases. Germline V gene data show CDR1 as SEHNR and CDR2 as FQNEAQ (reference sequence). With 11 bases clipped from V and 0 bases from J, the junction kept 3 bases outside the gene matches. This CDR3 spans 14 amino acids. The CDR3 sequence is CAGDRGYSGNTIYF. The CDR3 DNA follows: TGTGCCGGGGACAGGGGGTACTCTGGAAACACCATATATTTT.

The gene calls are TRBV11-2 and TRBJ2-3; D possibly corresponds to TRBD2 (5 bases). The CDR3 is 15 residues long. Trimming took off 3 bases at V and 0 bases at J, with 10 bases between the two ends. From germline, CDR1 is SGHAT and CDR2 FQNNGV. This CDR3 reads CASSLSRASTDTQYF. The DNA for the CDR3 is TGTGCCAGCAGCTTGTCGCGGGCAAGCACAGATACGCAGTATTTT.

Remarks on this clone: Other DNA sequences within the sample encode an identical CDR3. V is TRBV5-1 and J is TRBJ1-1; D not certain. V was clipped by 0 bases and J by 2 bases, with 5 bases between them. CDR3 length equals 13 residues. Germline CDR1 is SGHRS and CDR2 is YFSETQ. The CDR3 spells CASSLAGNTEAFF. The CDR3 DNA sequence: TGCGCCAGCAGCTTGGCGGGTAACACTGAAGCTTTCTTT.

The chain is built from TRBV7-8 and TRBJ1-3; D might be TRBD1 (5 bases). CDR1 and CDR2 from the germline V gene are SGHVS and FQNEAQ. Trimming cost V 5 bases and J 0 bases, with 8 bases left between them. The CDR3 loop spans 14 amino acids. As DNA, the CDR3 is TGTGCCAGCAGCACAGGATTCTCTGGAAACACCATATATTTT. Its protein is CASSTGFSGNTIYF.

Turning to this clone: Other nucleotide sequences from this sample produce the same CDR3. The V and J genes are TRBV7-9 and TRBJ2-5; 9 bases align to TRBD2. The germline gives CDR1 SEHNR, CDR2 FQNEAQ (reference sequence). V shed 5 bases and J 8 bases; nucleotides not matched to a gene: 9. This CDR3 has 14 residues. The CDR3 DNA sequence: TGTGCCAGCAGCCTTAGCGGGGGCGCCGAAACCCAGTACTTC. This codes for CASSLSGGAETQYF.

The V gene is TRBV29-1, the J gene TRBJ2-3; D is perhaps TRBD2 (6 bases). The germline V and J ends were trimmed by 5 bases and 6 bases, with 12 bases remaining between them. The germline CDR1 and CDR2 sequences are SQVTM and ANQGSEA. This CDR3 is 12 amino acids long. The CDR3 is CSVMEGWDTQYF. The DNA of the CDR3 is TGCAGCGTTATGGAGGGTTGGGATACGCAGTATTTT.

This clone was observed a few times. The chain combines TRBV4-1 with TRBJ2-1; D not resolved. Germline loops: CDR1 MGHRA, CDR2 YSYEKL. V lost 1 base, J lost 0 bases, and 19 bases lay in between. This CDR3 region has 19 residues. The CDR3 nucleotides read TGCGCCAGCAGCCAAGTATGGTCGCGCGCACCAACCTCCTACAATGAGCAGTTCTTC. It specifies CASSQVWSRAPTSYNEQFF.

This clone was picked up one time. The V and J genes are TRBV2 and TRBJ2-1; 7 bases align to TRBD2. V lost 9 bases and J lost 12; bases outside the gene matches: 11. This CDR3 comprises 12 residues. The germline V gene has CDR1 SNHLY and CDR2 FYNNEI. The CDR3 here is CASRPSGTGQFF. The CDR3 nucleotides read TGTGCCAGTCGCCCTAGCGGCACCGGGCAGTTCTTC.

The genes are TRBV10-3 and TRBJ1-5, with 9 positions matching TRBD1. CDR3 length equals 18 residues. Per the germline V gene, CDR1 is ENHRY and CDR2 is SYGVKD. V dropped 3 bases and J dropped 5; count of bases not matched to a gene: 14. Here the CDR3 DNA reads TGTGCCATCAGTGACCATACCGGGACAGGGCCCCCACATCAGCCCCAGCATTTT. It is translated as CAISDHTGTGPPHQPQHF.

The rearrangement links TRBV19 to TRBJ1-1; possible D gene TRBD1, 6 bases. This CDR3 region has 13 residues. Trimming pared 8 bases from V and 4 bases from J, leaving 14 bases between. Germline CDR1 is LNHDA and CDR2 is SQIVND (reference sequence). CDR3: CASQQGWATEAFF. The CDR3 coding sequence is TGTGCCAGTCAACAGGGTTGGGCCACTGAAGCTTTCTTT.

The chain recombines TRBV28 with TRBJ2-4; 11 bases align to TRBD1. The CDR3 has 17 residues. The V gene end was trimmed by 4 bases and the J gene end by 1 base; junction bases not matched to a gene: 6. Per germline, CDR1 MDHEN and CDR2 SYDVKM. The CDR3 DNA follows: TGTGCCAGCAGTTCCATAGGGACAGGGGGTGCCAAAAACATTCAGTACTTC. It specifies CASSSIGTGGAKNIQYF.

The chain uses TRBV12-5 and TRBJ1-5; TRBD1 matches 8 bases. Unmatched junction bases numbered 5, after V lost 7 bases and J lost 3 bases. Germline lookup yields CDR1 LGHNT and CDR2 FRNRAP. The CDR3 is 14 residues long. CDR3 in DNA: TGTGCTAGTGCCTCGGGACAGGTCAATCAGCCCCAGCATTTT. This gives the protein CASASGQVNQPQHF. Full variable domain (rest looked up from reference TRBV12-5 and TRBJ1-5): DARVTQTPRHKVTEMGQEVTMRCQPILGHNTVFWYRQTMMQGLELLAYFRNRAPLDDSGMPKDRFSAEMPDATLATLKIQPSEPRDSAVYFCASASGQVNQPQHFGDGTRLSIL.

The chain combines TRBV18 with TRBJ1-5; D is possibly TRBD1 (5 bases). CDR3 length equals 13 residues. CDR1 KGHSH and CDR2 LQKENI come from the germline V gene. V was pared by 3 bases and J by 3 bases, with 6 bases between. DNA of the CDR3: TGTGCCAGCTCACCGGACAACAATCAGCCCCAGCATTTT. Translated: CASSPDNNQPQHF.

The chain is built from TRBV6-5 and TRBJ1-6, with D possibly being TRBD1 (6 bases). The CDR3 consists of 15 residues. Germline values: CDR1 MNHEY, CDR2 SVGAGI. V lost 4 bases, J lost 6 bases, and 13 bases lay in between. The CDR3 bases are TGTGCCAGCAGTTCCCCCGGGACACCTAATTCACCCCTCCACTTT. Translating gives CASSSPGTPNSPLHF.

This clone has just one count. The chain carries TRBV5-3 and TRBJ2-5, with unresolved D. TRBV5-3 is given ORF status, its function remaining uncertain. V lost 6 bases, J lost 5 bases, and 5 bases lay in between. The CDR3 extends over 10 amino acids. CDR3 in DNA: TGTGCCAGAACCATGGAGACCCAGTACTTC. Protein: CARTMETQYF.

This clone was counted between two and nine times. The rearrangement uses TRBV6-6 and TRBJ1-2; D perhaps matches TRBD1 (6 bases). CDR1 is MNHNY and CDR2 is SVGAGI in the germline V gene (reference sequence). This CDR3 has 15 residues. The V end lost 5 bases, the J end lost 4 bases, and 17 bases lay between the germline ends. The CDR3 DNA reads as TGTGCCAGCAGTCCCCCCCGGGACACCTCCTATGGCTACACCTTC. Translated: CASSPPRDTSYGYTF.

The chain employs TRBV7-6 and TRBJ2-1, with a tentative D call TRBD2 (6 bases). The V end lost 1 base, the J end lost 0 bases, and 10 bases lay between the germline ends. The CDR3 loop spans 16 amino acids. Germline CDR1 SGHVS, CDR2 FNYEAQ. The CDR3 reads CASSLDGSDSYNEQFF. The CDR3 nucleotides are TGTGCCAGCAGCTTAGACGGGAGCGACTCCTACAATGAGCAGTTCTTC. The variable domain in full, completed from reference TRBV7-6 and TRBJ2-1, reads GAGVSQSPRYKVTKRGQDVALRCDPISGHVSLYWYRQALGQGPEFLTYFNYEAQQDKSGLPNDRFSAERPEGSISTLTIQRTEQRDSAMYRCASSLDGSDSYNEQFFGPGTRLTVL.

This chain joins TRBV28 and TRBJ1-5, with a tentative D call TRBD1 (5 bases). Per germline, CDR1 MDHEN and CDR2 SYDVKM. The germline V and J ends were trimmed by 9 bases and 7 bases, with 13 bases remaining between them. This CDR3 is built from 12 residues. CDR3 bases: TGTGCCAGTTTCGAAACAGGACAGCCCCAGCATTTT. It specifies CASFETGQPQHF.

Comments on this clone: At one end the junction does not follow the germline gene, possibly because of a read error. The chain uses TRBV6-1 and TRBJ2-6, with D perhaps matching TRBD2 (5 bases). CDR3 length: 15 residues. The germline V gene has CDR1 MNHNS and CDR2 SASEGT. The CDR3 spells CASREGGSGANVLTF. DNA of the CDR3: TGTGCCAGCAGGGAAGGAGGCTCTGGGGCCAACGTCCTGACTTTC.

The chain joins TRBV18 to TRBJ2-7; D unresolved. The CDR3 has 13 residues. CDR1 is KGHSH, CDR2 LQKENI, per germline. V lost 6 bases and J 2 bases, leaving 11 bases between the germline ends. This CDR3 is CASSPIEAYEQYF. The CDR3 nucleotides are TGTGCCAGCTCCCCTATAGAGGCCTACGAGCAGTACTTC.

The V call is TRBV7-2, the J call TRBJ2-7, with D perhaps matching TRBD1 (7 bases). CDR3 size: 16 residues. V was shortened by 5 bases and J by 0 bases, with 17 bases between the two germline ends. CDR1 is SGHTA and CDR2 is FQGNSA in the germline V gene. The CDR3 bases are TGTGCCAGCAGCCCCCGGGGCGGGACAGCCTCCTACGAGCAGTACTTC. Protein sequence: CASSPRGGTASYEQYF.

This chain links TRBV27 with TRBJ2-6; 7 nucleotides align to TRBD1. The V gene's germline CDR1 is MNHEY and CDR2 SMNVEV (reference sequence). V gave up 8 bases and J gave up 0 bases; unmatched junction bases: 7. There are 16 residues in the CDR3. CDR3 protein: CASSGTVISGANVLTF. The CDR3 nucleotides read TGTGCCAGCTCTGGGACAGTGATCTCTGGGGCCAACGTCCTGACTTTC.

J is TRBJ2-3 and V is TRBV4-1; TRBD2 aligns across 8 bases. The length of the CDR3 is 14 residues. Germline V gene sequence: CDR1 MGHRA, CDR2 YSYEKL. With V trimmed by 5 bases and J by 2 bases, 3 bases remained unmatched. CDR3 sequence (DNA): TGCGCCAGCAGCGATAGCGGGACCACAGATACGCAGTATTTT. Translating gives CASSDSGTTDTQYF.

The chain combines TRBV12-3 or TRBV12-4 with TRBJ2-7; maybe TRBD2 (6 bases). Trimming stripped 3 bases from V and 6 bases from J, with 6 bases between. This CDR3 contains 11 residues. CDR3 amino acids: CASSLGLEQYF. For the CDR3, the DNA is TGTGCCAGCAGTTTGGGACTCGAGCAGTACTTC.

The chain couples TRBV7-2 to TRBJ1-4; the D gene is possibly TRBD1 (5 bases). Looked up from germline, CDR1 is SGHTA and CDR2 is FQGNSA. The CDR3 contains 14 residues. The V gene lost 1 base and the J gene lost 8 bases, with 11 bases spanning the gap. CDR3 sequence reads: CASSLEFSGEKLFF. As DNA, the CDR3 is TGTGCCAGCAGCTTAGAATTCTCAGGGGAAAAACTGTTTTTT.

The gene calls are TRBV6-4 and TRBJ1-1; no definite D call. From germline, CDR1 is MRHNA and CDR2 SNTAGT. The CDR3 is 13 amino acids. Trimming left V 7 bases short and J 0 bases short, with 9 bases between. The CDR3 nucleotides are TGTGCCAGCAAGGAGAGACTGAACACTGAAGCTTTCTTT. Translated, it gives CASKERLNTEAFF.

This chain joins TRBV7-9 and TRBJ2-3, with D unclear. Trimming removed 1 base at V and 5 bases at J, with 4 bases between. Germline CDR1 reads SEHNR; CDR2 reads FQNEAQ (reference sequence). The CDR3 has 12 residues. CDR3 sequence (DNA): TGTGCCAGCAGCTTAGACGGAGATACGCAGTATTTT. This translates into CASSLDGDTQYF.